One sample yielded the 27 T cell receptor beta chains listed below, sequenced in a study of T cell responses to AZD1222 COVID-19 vaccine. Assay: immunoSEQ multiplex PCR; the TCRdb copy retains only in-frame clones and omits some. The data show under 200,000 clones, 88% seen once. The source material was peripheral blood, sampled 28 days after the second AZD1222 dose. These receptors were taken from an adult who received the AZD1222 COVID-19 vaccine.

This clone was seen once. This chain uses TRBV4-3 with TRBJ2-7; D is uncertain. Germline V gene lookup returns CDR1 LGHNA and CDR2 YSLEER. Trimming pared 0 bases from V and 8 bases from J, leaving 17 bases between. This CDR3 has 15 residues. CDR3 in DNA: TGCGCCAGCAGCCAAGAATACGCTCCACAAACTAAGCAGTACTTC. Its translation is CASSQEYAPQTKQYF.

The rearrangement uses TRBV14 and TRBJ2-1; D unclear. The CDR3 consists of 11 residues. Trimming took off 5 bases at V and 4 bases at J, with 3 bases between the two ends. Per the germline V gene, CDR1 is SGHDN and CDR2 is FVKESK. The DNA of the CDR3 is TGTGCCAGCAGCTTTTACAATGAGCAGTTCTTC. Translation: CASSFYNEQFF.

The J gene is TRBJ2-2, the V gene TRBV7-3; D tentatively fits TRBD1 or TRBD2 (5 bases each). Germline V gene sequence: CDR1 SGHTA, CDR2 FQGTGA. This CDR3 spans 15 amino acids. V was trimmed by 5 bases and J by 2 bases, leaving 12 bases between them. CDR3 in amino acids: CASSATGHNTGELFF. The CDR3 DNA follows: TGTGCCAGCAGCGCGACGGGGCACAACACCGGGGAGCTGTTTTTT.

V gene TRBV4-3 combines with J gene TRBJ2-7; possibly TRBD2 for D (6 bases). Trimming removed 2 bases at V and 1 base at J, with 9 bases between. Germline lookup yields CDR1 LGHNA and CDR2 YSLEER. This CDR3 has 14 residues. This CDR3 reads CASSQFGGSYEQYF. Here the CDR3 DNA reads TGCGCCAGCAGCCAATTCGGAGGGTCCTACGAGCAGTACTTC.

The chain links TRBV5-1 to TRBJ2-7; 9 bases map to TRBD2. Germline assignment: CDR1 SGHRS and CDR2 YFSETQ. Germline trimming cut 1 base from V and 7 bases from J; bases unmatched to any gene: 12. This CDR3 spans 16 amino acids. CDR3: CASSLSGTSSRKEQYF. Here the CDR3 DNA reads TGCGCCAGCAGCTTGTCCGGGACTAGCTCGAGGAAAGAGCAGTACTTC. Using reference TRBV5-1 and TRBJ2-7 for the parts outside the CDR3, the full variable domain is KAGVTQTPRYLIKTRGQQVTLSCSPISGHRSVSWYQQTPGQGLQFLFEYFSETQRNKGNFPGRFSGRQFSNSRSEMNVSTLELGDSALYLCASSLSGTSSRKEQYFGPGTRLTVT.

This sequence joins TRBV6-2 or TRBV6-3 and TRBJ2-7; the match to TRBD2 covers 8 bases. This CDR3 spans 13 amino acids. Germline lookup yields CDR1 MNHEY and CDR2 SVGEGT. V was pared by 4 bases and J by 6 bases, with 5 bases of the junction left unmatched. In DNA form, the CDR3 reads TGTGCCAGCAGTTTGGGTCGGGGGGGCGAGCAGTACTTC. Translation gives CASSLGRGGEQYF.

This clone has just a few counts. V is TRBV3-1 (or the pseudogene TRBV3-2) and J is TRBJ2-7; maybe TRBD2 (6 bases). Germline V gene lookup returns CDR1 LGHDT and CDR2 YNNKEL (reference sequence). This CDR3 spans 15 amino acids. V lost 3 bases to trimming and J lost 1 base, with 13 bases between them. The DNA of the CDR3 is TGTGCCAGCAGCCAGCTGGGAGGATTTTCCTACGAGCAGTACTTC. This sequence encodes CASSQLGGFSYEQYF.

The chain joins TRBV28 to TRBJ1-2; no clear D gene. From germline, CDR1 is MDHEN and CDR2 SYDVKM. The length of the CDR3 is 14 residues. Trimming left V 3 bases short and J 2 bases short, with 10 bases between. CDR3: CASSFGQLNYGYTF. The CDR3 DNA reads TGTGCCAGCAGTTTTGGTCAGCTCAACTATGGCTACACCTTC.

The chain carries TRBV6-2 or TRBV6-3 and TRBJ2-6; perhaps TRBD2 as D (5 bases). Germline V gene data show CDR1 as MNHEY and CDR2 as SVGEGT. V was cut by 2 bases and J by 2 bases, with 7 bases left in between. The CDR3 covers 15 residues. CDR3 in amino acids: CASSYEGTGANVLTF. The CDR3, as DNA: TGTGCCAGCAGTTACGAGGGAACTGGGGCCAACGTCCTGACTTTC.

The V call is TRBV27, the J call TRBJ2-7; D is ambiguous. Trimming removed 4 bases at V and 1 base at J, with 14 bases between. The germline gives CDR1 MNHEY, CDR2 SMNVEV (reference sequence). The CDR3 runs 15 residues. The CDR3 spells CASSSRLTFSYEQYF. For the CDR3, the DNA is TGTGCCAGCAGTTCACGGTTGACGTTTTCCTACGAGCAGTACTTC.

CDR3 coding DNA: TGTGCCAGCAGCCCGGGGTGGGACATGAACACTGAAGCTTTCTTT. Its protein is CASSPGWDMNTEAFF. V and J are TRBV5-4 and TRBJ1-1, with D perhaps matching TRBD1 (6 bases). This CDR3 spans 15 amino acids. V was trimmed by 4 bases and J by 0 bases, leaving 13 bases between them. CDR1 is SGHNT and CDR2 is YYREEE in the germline V gene (reference sequence).

The CDR3: CATGIQSPGPGELFF. The CDR3 DNA is TGTGCCACCGGAATCCAAAGCCCCGGTCCCGGGGAGCTGTTTTTT. The chain is built from TRBV24-1 and TRBJ2-2; no firm D call. Between the trimmed V and J ends, which lost 9 bases and 6 bases, there was a span of 19 bases. The CDR3 sequence is 15 residues long. Germline values: CDR1 KGHDR, CDR2 SFDVKD.

The chain combines TRBV19 with TRBJ2-5, with TRBD1 matching over 8 bases. Germline loops: CDR1 LNHDA, CDR2 SQIVND (reference sequence). The CDR3 is 13 amino acids. Unmatched junction bases numbered 6, after V lost 7 bases and J lost 5 bases. The CDR3 DNA reads as TGTGCCAGTACCTCAGGGGGCGGGGAGACCCAGTACTTC. Its translation is CASTSGGGETQYF. The whole variable domain, filled in from reference TRBV19 and TRBJ2-5, reads DGGITQSPKYLFRKEGQNVTLSCEQNLNHDAMYWYRQDPGQGLRLIYYSQIVNDFQKGDIAEGYSVSREKKESFPLTVTSAQKNPTAFYLCASTSGGGETQYFGPGTRLLVL.

This chain uses TRBV5-1 with TRBJ2-5; D tentatively reads TRBD1 or TRBD2 (6 bases each). The germline V gene encodes CDR1 SGHRS and CDR2 YFSETQ. Between the trimmed V and J ends, which lost 3 bases and 4 bases, there was a span of 19 bases. The CDR3 totals 16 residues. The DNA for the CDR3 is TGCGCCAGCAGCTCCGGACAGCGACTAGGCGGAGAGACCCAGTACTTC. Its protein product is CASSSGQRLGGETQYF. Looking up the rest from reference TRBV5-1 and TRBJ2-5 gives the full variable domain: KAGVTQTPRYLIKTRGQQVTLSCSPISGHRSVSWYQQTPGQGLQFLFEYFSETQRNKGNFPGRFSGRQFSNSRSEMNVSTLELGDSALYLCASSSGQRLGGETQYFGPGTRLLVL.

The V and J genes are TRBV7-3 and TRBJ1-3; D not resolved. Germline values: CDR1 SGHTA, CDR2 FQGTGA. Trimming left V 3 bases short and J 0 bases short, with 15 bases between. The CDR3 consists of 17 residues. DNA of the CDR3: TGTGCCAGCAGCTTCTCACCCCGTCCCGACTCTGGAAACACCATATATTTT. Translated: CASSFSPRPDSGNTIYF.

The J gene is TRBJ1-3, the V gene TRBV6-5; D uncertain. The CDR3 contains 14 residues. The ends were cut back, 2 bases at V and 8 bases at J, with 13 bases in the middle. From germline, CDR1 is MNHEY and CDR2 SVGAGI. In DNA form, the CDR3 reads TGTGCCAGCAGTTACAACGTACTTGAATACACCATATATTTT. It specifies CASSYNVLEYTIYF.

J is TRBJ1-5 and V is TRBV19; D gene uncertain. Trimming stripped 7 bases from V and 1 base from J, with 14 bases between. From germline, CDR1 is LNHDA and CDR2 SQIVND (reference sequence). The length of the CDR3 is 15 residues. CDR3 region: CASMKGDISNQPQHF. CDR3 bases: TGTGCCAGTATGAAAGGAGACATCAGCAATCAGCCCCAGCATTTT.

This clone was seen only once. The chain carries TRBV20-1 and TRBJ2-3; D is possibly TRBD2 (7 bases). From germline, CDR1 is DFQATT and CDR2 SNEGSKA (reference sequence). This CDR3 has 14 amino acids. Trimming removed 3 bases from V and 2 bases from J, with 12 bases in between. CDR3 sequence reads: CSASDAGATDTQYF. DNA for the CDR3: TGCAGTGCTAGTGATGCGGGGGCCACAGATACGCAGTATTTT.

This chain joins TRBV28 and TRBJ2-5; 9 bases align to TRBD1. The CDR3 runs to 17 residues. J was trimmed by 5 bases and V by 7 bases; bases with no gene match: 17. Germline CDR1 reads MDHEN; CDR2 reads SYDVKM. In nucleotides, the CDR3 is TGTGCCAGCACCGGCCCGGGTCCGGGACAGGGAGGCGAGACCCAGTACTTC. It is translated as CASTGPGPGQGGETQYF.

The V call is TRBV7-9, the J call TRBJ2-3; tentatively, D is TRBD2 (7 bases). There are 16 residues in the CDR3. Trimming left V 8 bases short and J 0 bases short, with 18 bases between. The germline V gene has CDR1 SEHNR and CDR2 FQNEAQ (reference sequence). The CDR3 nucleotides are TGTGCCAGCCGTCGGAGGGGGGGGGTGAGCACAGATACGCAGTATTTT. Its translation is CASRRRGGVSTDTQYF.

The V and J genes are TRBV7-2 and TRBJ1-1; perhaps TRBD1 as D (6 bases). The CDR3 is 15 residues long. V lost 5 bases and J 4 bases, leaving 17 bases between the germline ends. Germline V gene lookup returns CDR1 SGHTA and CDR2 FQGNSA. The CDR3 here is CASSPLAGGGTEAFF. Here the CDR3 DNA reads TGTGCCAGCAGCCCACTCGCGGGGGGCGGCACTGAAGCTTTCTTT.

This rearrangement joins TRBV7-2 to TRBJ1-5; D is ambiguous. The germline V gene has CDR1 SGHTA and CDR2 FQGNSA. The CDR3 runs 16 residues. The ends were cut back, 1 base at V and 0 bases at J, with 10 bases in the middle. CDR3 in amino acids: CASSLELVYSNQPQHF. DNA for the CDR3: TGTGCCAGCAGCTTAGAACTGGTTTATAGCAATCAGCCCCAGCATTTT.

The rearrangement links TRBV7-3 to TRBJ2-1; TRBD2 matches at 10 bases. The CDR3 loop spans 15 amino acids. Germline V lookup: CDR1 SGHTA, CDR2 FQGTGA. Losses at the gene ends were 5 bases for V and 9 bases for J; bases not matched to a gene: 10. The CDR3 is CASSPRTSGAGEQFF. The CDR3 DNA sequence: TGTGCCAGCAGCCCCCGGACTAGCGGTGCTGGTGAGCAGTTCTTC.

The chain combines TRBV5-1 with TRBJ2-6, with unresolved D. The V and J ends lost 3 bases and 0 bases respectively, with 7 bases between them. This CDR3 is built from 15 residues. Germline loops: CDR1 SGHRS, CDR2 YFSETQ. In nucleotides, the CDR3 is TGCGCCAGCAGCTCGACCAGCTCTGGGGCCAACGTCCTGACTTTC. Amino acids: CASSSTSSGANVLTF.

The rearrangement uses TRBV19 and TRBJ1-4; TRBD1 agrees at 10 bases. With 5 bases clipped from V and 8 bases from J, the junction kept 8 bases outside the gene matches. The germline V gene has CDR1 LNHDA and CDR2 SQIVND (reference sequence). The CDR3 has 15 amino acids. CDR3 protein: CASSVGDRGREKLFF. CDR3 DNA sequence: TGTGCCAGTAGTGTCGGGGACAGGGGACGAGAAAAACTGTTTTTT.

The V call is TRBV11-2, the J call TRBJ2-3; D perhaps matches TRBD2 (5 bases). This CDR3 contains 15 residues. Germline loops: CDR1 SGHAT, CDR2 FQNNGV. V was pared by 5 bases and J by 2 bases, with 14 bases between. CDR3 protein: CASSPQRPPTDTQYF. The DNA for the CDR3 is TGTGCCAGCAGCCCGCAGCGGCCCCCCACAGATACGCAGTATTTT. The full variable domain, in which reference TRBV11-2 and TRBJ2-3 provide the parts outside the CDR3, is EAGVAQSPRYKIIEKRQSVAFWCNPISGHATLYWYQQILGQGPKLLIQFQNNGVVDDSQLPKDRFSAERLKGVDSTLKIQPAKLEDSAVYLCASSPQRPPTDTQYFGPGTRLTVL.

This chain uses TRBV6-5 with TRBJ1-4; D call uncertain. V gave up 5 bases and J gave up 4 bases, with 5 bases separating them. The V gene's germline CDR1 is MNHEY and CDR2 SVGAGI. The CDR3 contains 12 residues. As DNA, the CDR3 is TGTGCCAGCAGTCGTCGTAATGAAAAACTGTTTTTT. As protein: CASSRRNEKLFF.